This T cell receptor beta chain was identified during a study of shared clonotypes between healthy human individuals. Study at large: The donor pool was made up of two women and a few men aged 18 to 49.

The V gene's germline CDR1 is LNHDA and CDR2 SQIVND (reference sequence). V was trimmed by 4 bases and J by 4 bases, leaving 7 bases between them. CDR3 length: 12 residues. Naive CD8 cells were CD45RO-negative, positively selected for CCR7, excluding terminally differentiated effector memory CD45RA+ cells. Donation came from healthy HIV-negative adults that had no recent acute infections or vaccinations. Each subset's genomic DNA was split evenly across several immunoSEQ plates. Profiling relied on immunoSEQ multiplex PCR, and the TCRdb table lists in-frame clones only, not all of them. The sample consists of millions of clones, about 92% of them appearing once.

J is TRBJ1-1 and V is TRBV19, with D unresolved. The sequenced sample was naive CD8+ T cells from PBMCs. The sequence was collected from a man aged 18-30 years in good health. Some clones in this sample may be carry-over from other donors' samples. The CDR3, as DNA: TGTGCCAGTAGTAACGGGTCCACTGAAGCTTTCTTT. It codes for CASSNGSTEAFF.